Below, 22 T cell receptor beta chains from the same sample are listed, as sequenced in a study of blood T cell repertoires in COVID-19. Libraries were prepared by immunoSEQ multiplex PCR; TCRdb keeps only in-frame clonotypes and omits some of them. This sample has under 300,000 clones, with around 79% found just once. Sequenced: peripheral blood. These receptors all stem from a woman over 75 with acute or convalescent COVID-19.

This clone showed up just a few times. The J gene is TRBJ2-5, the V gene TRBV6-6, with 7 nucleotides matching TRBD1. The CDR3 is 14 residues long. With 2 bases clipped from V and 4 bases from J, the junction kept 4 bases outside the gene matches. Germline V gene sequence: CDR1 MNHNY, CDR2 SVGAGI (reference sequence). CDR3: CASSYATGRETQYF. The DNA of the CDR3 is TGTGCCAGCAGTTACGCGACAGGGCGAGAGACCCAGTACTTC.

Comment on this clone: Different DNA sequences within this sample yield the same CDR3. The chain recombines TRBV27 with TRBJ2-1, with 11 bases that match TRBD2. Trimming removed 2 bases from V and 4 bases from J; junction bases left unmatched: 4. The CDR3 length is 16 residues. Germline CDR1 reads MNHEY; CDR2 reads SMNVEV (reference sequence). CDR3 nucleotide sequence: TGTGCCAGCAGTTTACTAGCGGGAGGTCGGTACAATGAGCAGTTCTTC. This encodes CASSLLAGGRYNEQFF.

J is TRBJ2-2 and V is TRBV3-1 (or the pseudogene TRBV3-2); 8 bases match TRBD2. Germline V gene data show CDR1 as LGHDT and CDR2 as YNNKEL (reference sequence). The CDR3 length is 17 residues. Trimming took 2 bases from V and 6 from J; bases not matched to a gene: 11. CDR3 DNA: TGTGCCAGCAGCCAACGAGGGATCAGCGGGGGTTCCGGGGAGCTGTTTTTT. Translation gives CASSQRGISGGSGELFF.

The chain has TRBV12-3 or TRBV12-4 and TRBJ1-1; possibly TRBD1 for D (6 bases). Trimming took off 3 bases at V and 10 bases at J, with 12 bases between the two ends. CDR3 length: 12 amino acids. The CDR3 sequence is CASSLSGRGAFF. For the CDR3, the DNA is TGTGCCAGCAGTTTGTCAGGCAGGGGAGCTTTCTTT.

The sample holds a few counts of this clone. V is TRBV12-3 or TRBV12-4 and J is TRBJ2-2; possible D gene TRBD1, 6 bases. The CDR3 covers 13 residues. Deletions cut 7 bases from V and 5 bases from J, with 11 bases between. The DNA of the CDR3 is TGTGCCAGCACCAACCAGGGGACCGGGGAGCTGTTTTTT. This sequence encodes CASTNQGTGELFF.

The rearrangement links TRBV25-1 to TRBJ2-7; D might be TRBD2 (5 bases). Trimming pared 2 bases from V and 2 bases from J, leaving 10 bases between. The CDR3 is 14 residues long. The germline V gene has CDR1 MGHDK and CDR2 SYGVNS. The CDR3 loop reads CASSERLLPYEQYF. The DNA of the CDR3 is TGTGCCAGCAGTGAACGACTATTACCCTACGAGCAGTACTTC.

The genes are TRBV19 and TRBJ1-2, with unresolved D. V lost 8 bases and J 0 bases, leaving 10 bases between the germline ends. Germline lookup yields CDR1 LNHDA and CDR2 SQIVND (reference sequence). The CDR3 is 13 amino acids. CDR3 nucleotides: TGTGCCAGTGCCATAGTAGCTAACTATGGCTACACCTTC. This sequence encodes CASAIVANYGYTF.

This chain uses TRBV5-1 with TRBJ2-3, with D unresolved. CDR1 is SGHRS, CDR2 YFSETQ, per germline. There are 14 residues in the CDR3. Trimming stripped 1 base from V and 5 bases from J, with 11 bases between. The CDR3 is CASSLSLGGDTQYF. The DNA for the CDR3 is TGCGCCAGCAGCTTGTCCCTTGGCGGAGATACGCAGTATTTT.

This clone was seen more than once but under ten times. The J gene is TRBJ2-1, the V gene TRBV6-5, with 8 bases matching TRBD2. Germline lookup yields CDR1 MNHEY and CDR2 SVGAGI. The J segment lost 2 bases and the V segment lost 7 bases, leaving 4 bases of the junction unmatched. The CDR3 consists of 14 residues. CDR3 nucleotides: TGTGCCAGCACCCCGGGGGGGCCCTACAATGAGCAGTTCTTC. Its translation is CASTPGGPYNEQFF.

The rearrangement joins TRBV18 to TRBJ2-3; no clear D. Deletions cut 6 bases from V and 5 bases from J, with 9 bases between. Germline CDR1 and CDR2: KGHSH and LQKENI. The CDR3 consists of 12 residues. The CDR3 sequence: CASSPDIDTQYF. The CDR3 bases are TGTGCCAGCTCCCCCGACATAGATACGCAGTATTTT.

The chain joins TRBV3-1 (or the pseudogene TRBV3-2) to TRBJ1-2; D is unresolved. CDR3 size: 16 residues. V was shortened by 0 bases and J by 2 bases, with 13 bases between the two germline ends. Germline values: CDR1 LGHDT, CDR2 YNNKEL (reference sequence). The CDR3 reads CASSQEAGGLNYGYTF. The CDR3 DNA follows: TGTGCCAGCAGCCAAGAAGCCGGAGGCTTAAACTATGGCTACACCTTC.

The CDR3 sequence: CASSPGLAGSDEQYF. The CDR3 bases are TGTGCCAGCAGTCCAGGCCTAGCGGGAAGCGACGAGCAGTACTTC. The chain has TRBV6-5 and TRBJ2-7; the match to TRBD2 covers 9 bases. V lost 5 bases, J lost 5 bases, and 10 bases stayed unmatched. The germline CDR1 and CDR2 sequences are MNHEY and SVGAGI. The CDR3 is 15 residues long.

The chain joins TRBV6-5 to TRBJ2-1, with 8 bases that match TRBD2. The V gene end was trimmed by 6 bases and the J gene end by 9 bases; junction bases not matched to a gene: 10. Per the germline V gene, CDR1 is MNHEY and CDR2 is SVGAGI. This CDR3 comprises 14 residues. In DNA, the CDR3 is TGTGCCAGCAGCTCGGGACTAGTCTTGCTTGAGCAGTTCTTC. Its protein product is CASSSGLVLLEQFF.

With respect to this clone: Other DNA variants within this sample encode the same CDR3. The rearrangement links TRBV7-9 to TRBJ2-5, with a possible D match to TRBD2 (6 bases). Germline CDR1 and CDR2: SEHNR and FQNEAQ (reference sequence). The CDR3 runs 13 residues. V dropped 5 bases and J dropped 2 bases, with 9 bases sitting between them. The CDR3 loop reads CASSLSGQETQYF. The CDR3 DNA sequence: TGTGCCAGCAGCCTTAGCGGACAAGAGACCCAGTACTTC.

V is TRBV2 and J is TRBJ1-1; 7 positions match TRBD1. The CDR3 consists of 14 residues. In germline, CDR1 is SNHLY, CDR2 FYNNEI. Trimming at V came to 4 bases and at J to 0 bases, leaving 2 bases not matched to a gene. The DNA for the CDR3 is TGTGCCAGCAGTGGGGGGACAGTGAACACTGAAGCTTTCTTT. Translated, it gives CASSGGTVNTEAFF.

V is TRBV5-7 and J is TRBJ2-5, with 11 bases identical to TRBD2. TRBV5-7 counts as an open reading frame of uncertain function. The ends lost 3 bases at V and 3 bases at J; junction bases unmatched: 4. The CDR3 length is 15 residues. The CDR3 here is CASSSGTSGEETQYF. CDR3 coding DNA: TGTGCCAGCAGCTCCGGGACTAGCGGCGAAGAGACCCAGTACTTC.

The rearrangement links TRBV5-6 to TRBJ2-5; a weak D match, TRBD2 (6 bases). The V end lost 1 base, the J end lost 4 bases, and 17 bases lay between the germline ends. The CDR3 extends over 16 amino acids. Germline V CDR1 and CDR2: SGHDT, YYEEEE. The CDR3: CASSLNSGGSIETQYF. CDR3 DNA: TGTGCCAGCAGCTTGAATTCCGGGGGTTCGATAGAGACCCAGTACTTC.

The chain uses TRBV20-1 and TRBJ2-7; D not certain. The germline gives CDR1 DFQATT, CDR2 SNEGSKA (reference sequence). CDR3 size: 11 residues. Trimming took 3 bases from V and 3 from J, leaving 6 bases between them. CDR3 nucleotides: TGCAGTGCTAGTGACGGCTACGAGCAGTACTTC. Protein sequence: CSASDGYEQYF.

This clone appeared a few times. The rearrangement joins TRBV5-4 to TRBJ2-2; D unresolved. CDR1 and CDR2 from the germline V gene are SGHNT and YYREEE (reference sequence). This CDR3 is built from 12 residues. The V end was cut by 4 bases, the J end by 5 bases, with 6 bases between. CDR3 nucleotide sequence: TGTGCCAGCAGCATGGTAACCGGGGAGCTGTTTTTT. Protein product: CASSMVTGELFF. Together with reference TRBV5-4 and TRBJ2-2, the CDR3 gives the full variable domain: ETGVTQSPTHLIKTRGQQVTLRCSSQSGHNTVSWYQQALGQGPQFIFQYYREEENGRGNFPPRFSGLQFPNYSSELNVNALELDDSALYLCASSMVTGELFFGEGSRLTVL.

This chain links TRBV25-1 with TRBJ1-2; TRBD1 matches at 7 bases. J gave up 6 bases and V 4 bases, and 5 bases lay outside the gene matches. CDR1 and CDR2 from the germline V gene are MGHDK and SYGVNS. This CDR3 comprises 13 residues. The CDR3 bases are TGTGCCAGCAGTGTGAGGGGGCGGGATGGCTACACCTTC. It translates to CASSVRGRDGYTF.

Notes on this clone: In the same sample, other DNA sequences code for this CDR3. The V call is TRBV6-5, the J call TRBJ2-1; 11 nucleotides line up with TRBD2. The length of the CDR3 is 16 residues. After removal of 1 base from V and 1 base from J, the junction contained 0 bases not matched to a gene. The germline V gene has CDR1 MNHEY and CDR2 SVGAGI. In DNA form, the CDR3 reads TGTGCCAGCAGTTACTTAGCGGGAGGGTCCTACAATGAGCAGTTCTTC. This sequence encodes CASSYLAGGSYNEQFF.

The genes are TRBV2 and TRBJ1-1; 9 bases map to TRBD1. Germline trimming cut 5 bases from V and 3 bases from J; bases unmatched to any gene: 4. The CDR3 loop spans 14 amino acids. Germline-derived CDR1 and CDR2 are SNHLY and FYNNEI. Written as DNA, the CDR3 is TGTGCCAGCAGTCCACAGGGGGCTTACACTGAAGCTTTCTTT. It is translated as CASSPQGAYTEAFF.